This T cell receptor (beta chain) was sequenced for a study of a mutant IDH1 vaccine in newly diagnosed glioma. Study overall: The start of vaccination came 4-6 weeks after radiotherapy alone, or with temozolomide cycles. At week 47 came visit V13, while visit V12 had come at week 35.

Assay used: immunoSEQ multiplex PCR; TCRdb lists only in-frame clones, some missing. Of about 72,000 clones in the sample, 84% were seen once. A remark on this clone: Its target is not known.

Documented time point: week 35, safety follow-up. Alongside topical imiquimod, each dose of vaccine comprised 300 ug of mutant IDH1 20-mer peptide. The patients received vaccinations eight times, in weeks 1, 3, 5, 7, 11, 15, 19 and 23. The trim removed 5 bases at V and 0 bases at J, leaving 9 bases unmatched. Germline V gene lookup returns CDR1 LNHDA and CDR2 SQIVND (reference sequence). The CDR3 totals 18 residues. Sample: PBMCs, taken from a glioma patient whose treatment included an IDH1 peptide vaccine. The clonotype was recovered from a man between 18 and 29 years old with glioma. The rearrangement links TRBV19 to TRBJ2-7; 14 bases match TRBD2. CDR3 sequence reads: CASSPRLAGGPYSYEQYF. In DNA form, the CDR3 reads TGTGCCAGTAGTCCCCGACTAGCGGGAGGGCCGTACTCCTACGAGCAGTACTTC.